A single sample is the source of the 29 T cell receptor beta chains below, sequenced in a study of CD8 T cells in ankylosing spondylitis. The antigens these receptors bind are not known. Study-level results: Characteristic of ankylosing spondylitis blood, it appeared, was a TCR beta motif comprising about eight highly homologous variants.

One entry per CDR3 protein results from TCRdb running MiXCR on the 5' RACE reads. The repertoire holds over 700,000 distinct CDR3 sequences, with 19% as singletons. The sequenced sample consisted of blood, either unsorted or a sorted T cell fraction (not recorded which). Receptors were obtained from a male donor with ankylosing spondylitis.

This clonotype has a handful of counts. This chain uses TRBV12-3 or TRBV12-4 with TRBJ2-5; 8 nucleotides align to TRBD2. The CDR3 contains 14 residues. V lost 3 bases, J lost 3 bases, and 3 bases stayed unmatched. The CDR3 bases are TGTGCCAGCAGTTTCAGCGGGAGCGAAGAGACCCAGTACTTC. Its translation is CASSFSGSEETQYF.

V and J are TRBV27 and TRBJ2-7, with D maybe TRBD1 (5 bases). The CDR3 loop spans 14 amino acids. V lost 5 bases to trimming and J lost 1 base, with 12 bases between them. CDR1 MNHEY and CDR2 SMNVEV come from the germline V gene (reference sequence). The CDR3 protein is CASSISQGSYEQYF. CDR3 nucleotides: TGTGCCAGCAGTATTAGCCAGGGTTCCTACGAGCAGTACTTC.

V and J are TRBV4-3 and TRBJ1-1; no firm D call. V lost 0 bases to trimming and J lost 1 base, with 12 bases between them. The V gene's germline CDR1 is LGHNA and CDR2 YSLEER. This CDR3 is built from 16 residues. The CDR3 spells CASSQDPGAQNTEAFF. In DNA form, the CDR3 reads TGCGCCAGCAGCCAAGATCCAGGAGCTCAGAACACTGAAGCTTTCTTT.

The V gene is TRBV5-1, the J gene TRBJ2-2, with D tentatively TRBD2 (5 bases). The CDR3 loop spans 15 amino acids. Germline loops: CDR1 SGHRS, CDR2 YFSETQ. Trimming took 4 bases from V and 2 from J, leaving 12 bases between them. The CDR3 sequence is CASSPDSFNTGELFF. The CDR3 bases are TGCGCCAGCAGCCCGGACTCGTTCAACACCGGGGAGCTGTTTTTT.

This clonotype has a count of ten or more. The rearrangement joins TRBV7-2 to TRBJ1-2, with D hard to call. Germline CDR1 SGHTA, CDR2 FQGNSA. V was pared by 5 bases and J by 8 bases, with 21 bases between. This CDR3 is built from 15 residues. The CDR3 loop reads CASSQMVAGKDGYTF. Written as DNA, the CDR3 is TGTGCCAGCAGCCAAATGGTGGCCGGGAAAGACGGCTACACCTTC.

This clonotype was recorded many times. The chain has TRBV9 and TRBJ1-3; possible D gene TRBD1, 6 bases. Trimming took 4 bases from V and 3 from J, leaving 17 bases between them. Germline CDR1 and CDR2: SGDLS and YYNGEE. CDR3 length: 16 amino acids. The CDR3 sequence: CASSPRQVLGGNTIYF. The CDR3 region has the DNA TGTGCCAGCAGCCCGAGACAGGTATTAGGTGGAAACACCATATATTTT.

The V call is TRBV15, the J call TRBJ2-5; a weak D match, TRBD2 (5 bases). This CDR3 contains 13 residues. The V end lost 6 bases, the J end lost 4 bases, and 12 bases lay between the germline ends. Germline-derived CDR1 and CDR2 are LNHNV and YYDKDF (reference sequence). The DNA of the CDR3 is TGTGCCACCAGGGAACTAGTGAGAGAGACCCAGTACTTC. It yields the protein CATRELVRETQYF.

This clonotype was counted between two and nine times. The chain uses TRBV24-1 and TRBJ2-1, with 10 bases lining up with TRBD2. J lost 10 bases, V lost 0 bases, and 11 bases had no gene match. The germline gives CDR1 KGHDR, CDR2 SFDVKD. This CDR3 has 17 amino acids. In nucleotides, the CDR3 is TGTGCCACCAGTGATTTGAGCCTAGCGGGAGAGGTAGAGGAGCAGTTCTTC. It specifies CATSDLSLAGEVEEQFF.

This clonotype was counted between two and nine times. V and J are TRBV7-2 and TRBJ2-7; 7 bases are a match to TRBD2. Looked up from germline, CDR1 is SGHTA and CDR2 is FQGNSA. CDR3 length equals 13 residues. The ends lost 8 bases at V and 6 bases at J; junction bases unmatched: 10. In DNA, the CDR3 is TGTGCCAGCCGTAGCGCGGGAGCGGTCGAGCAGTACTTC. Translation gives CASRSAGAVEQYF.

This clonotype was found a few times. This chain uses TRBV20-1 with TRBJ2-7, with 9 bases that match TRBD1. The CDR3 has 15 amino acids. Germline V gene lookup returns CDR1 DFQATT and CDR2 SNEGSKA (reference sequence). V gave up 4 bases and J gave up 3 bases; unmatched junction bases: 10. The CDR3 coding sequence is TGCAGTGCTAAGGTCTCGGGACAGGGTGGCTACGAGCAGTACTTC. Protein: CSAKVSGQGGYEQYF.

This clonotype appeared a few times. This chain uses TRBV24-1 with TRBJ1-5; 8 bases match TRBD1. The ends lost 9 bases at V and 5 bases at J; junction bases unmatched: 8. This CDR3 has 14 amino acids. The germline V gene encodes CDR1 KGHDR and CDR2 SFDVKD. CDR3 loop: CATLGQGMDQPQHF. The CDR3 DNA reads TGTGCCACCCTTGGACAGGGTATGGATCAGCCCCAGCATTTT.

There are a few counts of this clonotype. The chain has TRBV3-1 and TRBJ2-3; D possibly corresponds to TRBD2 (6 bases). CDR1 is LGHDT and CDR2 is YNNKEL in the germline V gene (reference sequence). Trimming pared 2 bases from V and 1 base from J, leaving 13 bases between. This CDR3 has 16 amino acids. CDR3 DNA sequence: TGTGCCAGCAGCCAATCCCGGGAGCTCGGCACAGATACGCAGTATTTT. Translated, it gives CASSQSRELGTDTQYF.

This clonotype has a handful of counts. The chain uses TRBV5-1 and TRBJ2-7; 10 nucleotides agree with TRBD2. CDR1 SGHRS and CDR2 YFSETQ come from the germline V gene. The trim removed 0 bases at V and 7 bases at J, leaving 4 bases unmatched. The CDR3 sequence is 14 residues long. As DNA, the CDR3 is TGCGCCAGCAGCTTGGGTAGCGGGGGGCAAGAGCAGTACTTC. The encoded protein is CASSLGSGGQEQYF.

This clonotype was counted between two and nine times. V is TRBV4-2 and J is TRBJ2-5; perhaps TRBD2 as D (8 bases). The germline gives CDR1 LGHNA, CDR2 YNFKEQ. The CDR3 consists of 18 residues. V lost 4 bases, J lost 0 bases, and 21 bases lay in between. CDR3 DNA sequence: TGTGCCAGCAGCCCTAGGGACAGAACTAGCGGATACCAAGAGACCCAGTACTTC. It encodes CASSPRDRTSGYQETQYF.

V is TRBV2 and J is TRBJ1-2; tentative D call: TRBD1 (5 bases). CDR3 length equals 12 residues. Per the germline V gene, CDR1 is SNHLY and CDR2 is FYNNEI. Trimming took 7 bases from V and 4 from J, leaving 10 bases between them. The CDR3 nucleotides are TGTGCCAGCAATATCGACAGCTATGGCTACACCTTC. It translates to CASNIDSYGYTF.

V usage is TRBV27 and J usage is TRBJ2-5; 7 nucleotides match TRBD2. This CDR3 region has 15 residues. Germline V gene data show CDR1 as MNHEY and CDR2 as SMNVEV (reference sequence). The trim removed 6 bases at V and 2 bases at J, leaving 9 bases unmatched. DNA of the CDR3: TGTGCCAGCAGCCCCTCCCTCGGGGGGCAAGAGACCCAGTACTTC. This translates into CASSPSLGGQETQYF.

V usage is TRBV2 and J usage is TRBJ1-5, with D tentatively TRBD1 (6 bases). This CDR3 region has 15 residues. Germline lookup yields CDR1 SNHLY and CDR2 FYNNEI. V was pared by 4 bases and J by 4 bases, with 14 bases between. The CDR3 loop reads CASSGQGTYNQPQHF. The CDR3 DNA reads TGTGCCAGCAGTGGTCAGGGGACTTATAATCAGCCCCAGCATTTT.

This clonotype was detected a few times. The chain recombines TRBV12-3 or TRBV12-4 with TRBJ2-7, with 8 bases lining up with TRBD1. The trim removed 4 bases at V and 2 bases at J, leaving 4 bases unmatched. This CDR3 region has 14 residues. CDR3 protein: CASSWDRRTYEQYF. In DNA, the CDR3 is TGTGCCAGCAGTTGGGACAGGAGAACCTACGAGCAGTACTTC.

The chain has TRBV5-1 and TRBJ2-1; the D is unclear. Germline V gives CDR1 SGHRS, CDR2 YFSETQ. The V end lost 2 bases, the J end lost 0 bases, and 9 bases lay between the germline ends. The CDR3 totals 15 residues. The CDR3 here is CASSFGVSSYNEQFF. CDR3 bases: TGCGCCAGCAGCTTTGGGGTTAGCTCCTACAATGAGCAGTTCTTC.

The chain couples TRBV6-2 or TRBV6-3 to TRBJ2-1; TRBD2 matches 11 bases. The CDR3 extends over 15 amino acids. V dropped 6 bases and J dropped 4; count of bases not matched to a gene: 5. Germline assignment: CDR1 MNHEY and CDR2 SVGEGT. DNA for the CDR3: TGTGCCAGCAGCCCGACTAGCGGGGTGTACAATGAGCAGTTCTTC. Residues: CASSPTSGVYNEQFF.

The chain links TRBV27 to TRBJ2-3; the D is unclear. V was pared by 3 bases and J by 6 bases, with 10 bases between. This CDR3 spans 13 amino acids. Germline assignment: CDR1 MNHEY and CDR2 SMNVEV (reference sequence). The CDR3, as DNA: TGTGCCAGCAGTTTTTCTATTGCTGATACGCAGTATTTT. Its translation is CASSFSIADTQYF.

The chain combines TRBV7-9 with TRBJ1-5; perhaps TRBD1 as D (5 bases). Germline values: CDR1 SEHNR, CDR2 FQNEAQ (reference sequence). The CDR3 totals 14 residues. Trimming stripped 5 bases from V and 5 bases from J, with 13 bases between. The CDR3 DNA sequence: TGTGCCAGCAGCGAGCAGGGTATCCATCAGCCCCAGCATTTT. This sequence encodes CASSEQGIHQPQHF.

There are a few counts of this clonotype. The chain employs TRBV20-1 and TRBJ1-5; perhaps TRBD1 as D (5 bases). V lost 5 bases and J 4 bases, leaving 21 bases between the germline ends. The CDR3 runs to 16 residues. Germline lookup yields CDR1 DFQATT and CDR2 SNEGSKA (reference sequence). CDR3 protein: CSAEAEGTGLNQPQHF. In DNA form, the CDR3 reads TGCAGTGCTGAGGCGGAGGGGACGGGACTTAATCAGCCCCAGCATTTT.

The chain is built from TRBV11-2 and TRBJ2-7, with D uncertain. The V end was cut by 1 base, the J end by 1 base, with 14 bases between. Germline V gene lookup returns CDR1 SGHAT and CDR2 FQNNGV. This CDR3 has 16 residues. CDR3 in amino acids: CASSLVPSIPSYEQYF. Written as DNA, the CDR3 is TGTGCCAGCAGCTTAGTTCCCTCGATACCTTCCTACGAGCAGTACTTC.

Many counts were recorded for this clonotype. The chain uses TRBV5-1 and TRBJ1-5; D is ambiguous. Trimming shortened V by 0 bases and J by 6 bases, and 13 bases separated the two germline ends. CDR3 length equals 15 residues. Germline V gives CDR1 SGHRS, CDR2 YFSETQ. In DNA form, the CDR3 reads TGCGCCAGCAGCTTGGAAGGGAGCATCGGTCAGCCCCAGCATTTT. Protein product: CASSLEGSIGQPQHF.

This chain uses TRBV20-1 with TRBJ2-7, with D possibly matching TRBD2 (7 bases). The CDR3 has 16 amino acids. Germline V CDR1 and CDR2: DFQATT, SNEGSKA (reference sequence). The V gene lost 0 bases and the J gene lost 4 bases, with 19 bases spanning the gap. In nucleotides, the CDR3 is TGCAGTGCTAGAGATGAAATCGGACGGGGGGCGTACGAGCAGTACTTC. Translating gives CSARDEIGRGAYEQYF.

The chain employs TRBV2 and TRBJ2-1; TRBD2 is a possible D gene (5 bases). Trimming took off 7 bases at V and 3 bases at J, with 22 bases between the two ends. This CDR3 has 17 residues. Germline values: CDR1 SNHLY, CDR2 FYNNEI. Written as DNA, the CDR3 is TGTGCCAGCACCGACCTGGAGGAGGAGGCGGACTACAATGAGCAGTTCTTC. Amino acids: CASTDLEEEADYNEQFF.

This chain joins TRBV12-3 or TRBV12-4 and TRBJ2-2; 8 bases map to TRBD1. The CDR3 consists of 13 residues. The V gene end was trimmed by 6 bases and the J gene end by 8 bases; junction bases not matched to a gene: 5. The CDR3 loop is CASSVTGAGELFF. CDR3 DNA sequence: TGTGCCAGCAGCGTGACAGGGGCTGGGGAGCTGTTTTTT.

The chain carries TRBV28 and TRBJ2-5; TRBD2 matches 7 bases. J was trimmed by 3 bases and V by 3 bases; bases with no gene match: 10. This CDR3 is built from 16 residues. The germline V gene encodes CDR1 MDHEN and CDR2 SYDVKM. CDR3 in DNA: TGTGCCAGCAGTTTCCCCCAGGGAGGGACCAAAGAGACCCAGTACTTC. Amino acid sequence: CASSFPQGGTKETQYF.